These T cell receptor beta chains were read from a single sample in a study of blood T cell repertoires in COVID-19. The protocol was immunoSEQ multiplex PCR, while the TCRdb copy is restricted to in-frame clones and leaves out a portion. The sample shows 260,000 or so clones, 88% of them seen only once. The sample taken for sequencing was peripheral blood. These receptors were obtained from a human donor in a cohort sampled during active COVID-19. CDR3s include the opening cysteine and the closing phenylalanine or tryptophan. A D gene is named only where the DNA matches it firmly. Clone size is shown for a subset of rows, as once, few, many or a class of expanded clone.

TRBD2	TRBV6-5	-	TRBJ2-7	TGTGCCAGCAGGACCAATAGGGGAGGGTTTTACGAGCAGTACTTC	CASRTNRGGFYEQYF
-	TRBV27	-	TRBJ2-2	TGTGCCAGCAGTTTACGCGGTACCGGGGAGCTGTTTTTT	CASSLRGTGELFF
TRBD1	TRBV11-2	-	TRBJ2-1	TGTGCCAGCAGCTTAAGCACAGGGGGCCGGTGGAGCGAGCAGTTCTTC	CASSLSTGGRWSEQFF
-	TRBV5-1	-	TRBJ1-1	TGCGCCAGCAGCCCTCTGGACAGCGCGCTTGAAGCTTTCTTT	CASSPLDSALEAFF
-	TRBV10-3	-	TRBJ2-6	TGTGCCATCAAGCCCGAGTTGGGGGCCAACGTCCTGACTTTC	CAIKPELGANVLTF
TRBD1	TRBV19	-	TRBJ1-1	TGTGCCAGTAGTATACAGGACAGGGGCTGGAACACTGAAGCTTTCTTT	CASSIQDRGWNTEAFF
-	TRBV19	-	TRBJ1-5	TGTGCCAGTAATGTAGGGGTCCATCAGCCCCAGCATTTT	CASNVGVHQPQHF
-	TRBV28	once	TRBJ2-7	TGTGCCAGCAGTCAAACTCACAGGGACGAGCAGTACTTC	CASSQTHRDEQYF
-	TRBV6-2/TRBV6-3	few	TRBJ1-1	TGTGCCAGCAGTTACTCGATCCTGACAGGAACGTTTCGGGGGAACACTGAAGCTTTCTTT	CASSYSILTGTFRGNTEAFF
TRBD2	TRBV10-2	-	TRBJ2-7	TGCGCCAGCAAACCGGGACTAGCGGCCTACGAGCAGTACTTC	CASKPGLAAYEQYF
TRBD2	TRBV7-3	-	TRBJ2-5	TGTGCCAGCAGCTTATATACGACTAGCGGACAAGAGACCCAGTACTTC	CASSLYTTSGQETQYF
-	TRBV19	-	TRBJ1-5	TGTGCCAGCACAACCCAGGGGAGTAGCAATCAGCCCCAGCATTTT	CASTTQGSSNQPQHF
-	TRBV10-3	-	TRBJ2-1	TGTGCCATCAGTGACGGGGGTCGCCCGGGGAATGAGCAGTTCTTC	CAISDGGRPGNEQFF
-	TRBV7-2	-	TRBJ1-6	TGTGCCAGCAGCTTACCCGGGAGTAATTCACCCCTCCACTTT	CASSLPGSNSPLHF
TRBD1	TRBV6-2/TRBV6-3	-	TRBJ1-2	TGTGCCAGCAGCCACGGACAGGGGACGTCGGGTGGCTACACCTTC	CASSHGQGTSGGYTF
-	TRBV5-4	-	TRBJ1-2	TGTGCCAGCAGCTTGCTTAACTATGGCTACACCTTC	CASSLLNYGYTF
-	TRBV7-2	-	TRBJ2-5	TGTGCCAGCAGCTTACCGAGCGCGGAGACCCAGTACTTC	CASSLPSAETQYF
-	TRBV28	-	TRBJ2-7	TGTGCCAGCAGCAGACAGATCCTCAGATACGAGCAGTACTTC	CASSRQILRYEQYF
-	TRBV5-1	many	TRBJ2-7	TGCGCCAGCAGCCCACAGGGCTACGAGCAGTACTTC	CASSPQGYEQYF
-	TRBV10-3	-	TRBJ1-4	TGTGCCATCAGTGACACAGCCGGTAACGAAAAACTGTTTTTT	CAISDTAGNEKLFF
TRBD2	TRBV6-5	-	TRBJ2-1	TGTGCCAGCAGTTACGGGCGACGGGGGGGCCGCAATGAGCAGTTCTTC	CASSYGRRGGRNEQFF
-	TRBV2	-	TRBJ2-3	TGTGCCAGCAGTGAATTTGAACTGCAGTATTTT	CASSEFELQYF
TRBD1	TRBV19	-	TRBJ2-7	TGTGCCAGTAGTATAGCAGGGGGCAGCTCCTACGAGCAGTACTTC	CASSIAGGSSYEQYF
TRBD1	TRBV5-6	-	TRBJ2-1	TGTGCCAGCAGCTCGGGACAGGGTTCAAATGAGCAGTTCTTC	CASSSGQGSNEQFF
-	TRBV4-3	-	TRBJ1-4	TGCGCCAGCAGCCAAGGCTCGACAGGAAGAAATGAAAAACTGTTTTTT	CASSQGSTGRNEKLFF
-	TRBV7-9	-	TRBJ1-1	TGTGCCAGCAGCTTAACCAGACTGACTGAAGCTTTCTTT	CASSLTRLTEAFF
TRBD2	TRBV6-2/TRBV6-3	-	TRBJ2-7	TGTGCCAGCAGCCCTTCGGGGGGGCCTAGCTCCTACGAGCAGTACTTC	CASSPSGGPSSYEQYF
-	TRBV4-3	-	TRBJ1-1	TGCGCCAGCAGCCAAGTGACGGGGGACACTGAAGCTTTCTTT	CASSQVTGDTEAFF
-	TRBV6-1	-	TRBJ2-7	TGTGCCAGCAGTGACGGGGTCTCCTACGAGCAGTACTTC	CASSDGVSYEQYF
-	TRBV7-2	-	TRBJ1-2	TGTGCCAGCAGCACGGACAGCCTAGCTAACTATGGCTACACCTTC	CASSTDSLANYGYTF
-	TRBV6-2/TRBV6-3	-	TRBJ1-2	TGTGCCAGCAGTTACGGACAGAGTAACTATGGCTACACCTTC	CASSYGQSNYGYTF
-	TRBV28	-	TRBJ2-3	TGTGCCAGCAGTTTAAAGGGGTATGGCACAGATACGCAGTATTTT	CASSLKGYGTDTQYF
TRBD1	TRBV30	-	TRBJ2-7	TGTGCCGGTTCGGGACAGCGATACTACGAGCAGTACTTC	CAGSGQRYYEQYF
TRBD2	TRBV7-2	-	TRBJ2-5	TGTGCCAGCAGCCACGATAGCGGGCAAGAGACCCAGTACTTC	CASSHDSGQETQYF
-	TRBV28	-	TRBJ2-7	TGTGCCAGCAGTTTATTGGCCGAAACCTACGAGCAGTACTTC	CASSLLAETYEQYF
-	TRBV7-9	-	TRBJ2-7	TGTGCCAGCAGCTTATATGACGAGCAGTACTTC	CASSLYDEQYF
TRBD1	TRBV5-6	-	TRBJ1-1	TGTGCCAGCAGCTTGGCCCTGACAGGGTCTACTGAAGCTTTCTTT	CASSLALTGSTEAFF
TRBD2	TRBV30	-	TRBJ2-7	TGTGCCTGGAGTGGACTAGCGGGCTACGAGCAGTACTTC	CAWSGLAGYEQYF
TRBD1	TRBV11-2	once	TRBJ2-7	TGTGCCAGCAGCCCGATTAGGGGGCGCCCACCCTACGAGCAGTACTTC	CASSPIRGRPPYEQYF
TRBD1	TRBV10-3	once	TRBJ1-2	TGTGCCATCAGTGAGGGGCCAGGGGGAAACTATGGCTACACCTTC	CAISEGPGGNYGYTF
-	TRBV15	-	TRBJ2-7	TGTGCCACCAGCAGGGAGTCGACGTCGCTCTCCTACGAGCAGTACTTC	CATSRESTSLSYEQYF
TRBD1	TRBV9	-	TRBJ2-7	TGTGCCAGCAGTGAGCAAGGGACAGGGCACTACGAGCAGTACTTC	CASSEQGTGHYEQYF
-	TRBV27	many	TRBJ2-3	TGTGCCAGCAGTTTAACTAGTCAAATAGATACGCAGTATTTT	CASSLTSQIDTQYF
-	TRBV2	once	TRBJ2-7	TGTGCCAGCAGAGAGATCCATTACGAGCAGTACTTC	CASREIHYEQYF
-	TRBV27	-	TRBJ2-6	TGTGCCAGCAGTAAATACGCGGTCGGGGCCAACGTCCTGACTTTC	CASSKYAVGANVLTF
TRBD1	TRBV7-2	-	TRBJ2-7	TGTGCCAGCAGCTTGGGACAGGGCGTCCTCTACGAGCAGTACTTC	CASSLGQGVLYEQYF
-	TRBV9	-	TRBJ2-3	TGTGCCAGCAGCGTGGGGACTGGCTCGGTGGATACGCAGTATTTT	CASSVGTGSVDTQYF
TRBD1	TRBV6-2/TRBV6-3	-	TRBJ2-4	TGTGCCAGCAGCCCGAACCCGGGACAGGGATACATTCAGTACTTC	CASSPNPGQGYIQYF
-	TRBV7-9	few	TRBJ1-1	TGTGCCAGCAGCTCCGAGACTGTGAACACTGAAGCTTTCTTT	CASSSETVNTEAFF